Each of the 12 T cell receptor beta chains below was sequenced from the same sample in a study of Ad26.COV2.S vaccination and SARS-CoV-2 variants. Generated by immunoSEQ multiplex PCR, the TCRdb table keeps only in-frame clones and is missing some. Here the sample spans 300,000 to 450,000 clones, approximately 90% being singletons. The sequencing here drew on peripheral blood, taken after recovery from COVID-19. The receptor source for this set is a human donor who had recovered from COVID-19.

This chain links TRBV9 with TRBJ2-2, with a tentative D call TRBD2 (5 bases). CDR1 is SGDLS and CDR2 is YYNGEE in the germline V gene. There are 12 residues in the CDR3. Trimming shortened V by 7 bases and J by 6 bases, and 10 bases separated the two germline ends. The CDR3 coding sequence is TGTGCCAGCCGGAACGGGGCCGGGGAGCTGTTTTTT. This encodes CASRNGAGELFF.

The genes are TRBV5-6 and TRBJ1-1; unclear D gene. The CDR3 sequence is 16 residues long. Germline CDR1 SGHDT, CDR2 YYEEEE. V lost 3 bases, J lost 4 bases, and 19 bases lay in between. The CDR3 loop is CASSWGGMWRGTEAFF. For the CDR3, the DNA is TGTGCCAGCAGCTGGGGTGGGATGTGGCGGGGCACTGAAGCTTTCTTT.

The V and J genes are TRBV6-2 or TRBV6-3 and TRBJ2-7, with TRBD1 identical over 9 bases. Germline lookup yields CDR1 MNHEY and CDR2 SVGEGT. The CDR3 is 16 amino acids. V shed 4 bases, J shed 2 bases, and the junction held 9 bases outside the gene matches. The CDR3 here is CASSSIYGTGPYEQYF. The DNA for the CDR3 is TGTGCCAGCAGTTCTATCTACGGGACAGGGCCCTACGAGCAGTACTTC.

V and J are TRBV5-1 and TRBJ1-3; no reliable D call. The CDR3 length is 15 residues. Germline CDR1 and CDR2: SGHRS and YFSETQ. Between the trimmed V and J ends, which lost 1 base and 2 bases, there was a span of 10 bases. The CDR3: CASSLMPGTGNTIYF. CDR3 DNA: TGCGCCAGCAGCTTGATGCCTGGGACTGGAAACACCATATATTTT.

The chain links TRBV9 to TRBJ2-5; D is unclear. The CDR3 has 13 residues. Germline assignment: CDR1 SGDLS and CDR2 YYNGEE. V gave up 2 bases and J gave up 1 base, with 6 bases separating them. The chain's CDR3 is CASSVGPQETQYF. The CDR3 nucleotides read TGTGCCAGCAGCGTCGGTCCCCAAGAGACCCAGTACTTC.

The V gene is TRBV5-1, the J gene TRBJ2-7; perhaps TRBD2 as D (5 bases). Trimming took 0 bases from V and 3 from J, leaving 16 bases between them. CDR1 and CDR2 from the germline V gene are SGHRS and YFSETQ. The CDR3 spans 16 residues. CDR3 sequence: CASSLDSSFGNYEQYF. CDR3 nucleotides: TGCGCCAGCAGCTTGGATTCGTCGTTCGGGAACTACGAGCAGTACTTC.

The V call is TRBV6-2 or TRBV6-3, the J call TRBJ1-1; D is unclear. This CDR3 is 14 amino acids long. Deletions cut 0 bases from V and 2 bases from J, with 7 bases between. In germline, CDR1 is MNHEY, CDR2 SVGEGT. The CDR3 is CASSYSWLNTEAFF. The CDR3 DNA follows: TGTGCCAGCAGTTACTCTTGGCTAAACACTGAAGCTTTCTTT.

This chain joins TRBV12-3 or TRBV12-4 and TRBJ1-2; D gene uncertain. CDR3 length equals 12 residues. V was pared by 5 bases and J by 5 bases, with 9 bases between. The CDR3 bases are TGTGCCAGCAGTCCGAACATATATGGCTACACCTTC. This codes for CASSPNIYGYTF.

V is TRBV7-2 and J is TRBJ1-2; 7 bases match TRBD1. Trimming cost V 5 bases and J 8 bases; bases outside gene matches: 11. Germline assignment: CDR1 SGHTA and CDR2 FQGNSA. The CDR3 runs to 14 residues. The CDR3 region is CASSVRGQAWGYTF. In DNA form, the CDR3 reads TGTGCCAGCAGCGTGAGAGGACAGGCTTGGGGCTACACCTTC.

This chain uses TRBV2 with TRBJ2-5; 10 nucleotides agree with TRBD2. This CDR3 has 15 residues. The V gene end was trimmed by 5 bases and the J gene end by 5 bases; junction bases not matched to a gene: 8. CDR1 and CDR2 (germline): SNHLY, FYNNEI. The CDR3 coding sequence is TGTGCCAGCAGTTTAGCGGGGGGCGGTGGGGAGACCCAGTACTTC. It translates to CASSLAGGGGETQYF.

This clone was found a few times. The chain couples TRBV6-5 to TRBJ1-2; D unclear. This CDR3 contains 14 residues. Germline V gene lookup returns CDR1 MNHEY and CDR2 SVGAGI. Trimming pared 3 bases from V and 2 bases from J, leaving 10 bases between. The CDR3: CASSYGGQNYGYTF. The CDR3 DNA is TGTGCCAGCAGTTATGGTGGGCAGAACTATGGCTACACCTTC.

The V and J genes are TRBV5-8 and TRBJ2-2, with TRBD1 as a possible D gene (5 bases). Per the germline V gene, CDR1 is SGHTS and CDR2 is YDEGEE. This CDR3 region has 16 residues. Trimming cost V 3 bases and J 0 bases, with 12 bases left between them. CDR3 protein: CASSYRPTANTGELFF. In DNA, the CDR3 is TGTGCCAGCAGCTACCGGCCGACAGCGAACACCGGGGAGCTGTTTTTT.